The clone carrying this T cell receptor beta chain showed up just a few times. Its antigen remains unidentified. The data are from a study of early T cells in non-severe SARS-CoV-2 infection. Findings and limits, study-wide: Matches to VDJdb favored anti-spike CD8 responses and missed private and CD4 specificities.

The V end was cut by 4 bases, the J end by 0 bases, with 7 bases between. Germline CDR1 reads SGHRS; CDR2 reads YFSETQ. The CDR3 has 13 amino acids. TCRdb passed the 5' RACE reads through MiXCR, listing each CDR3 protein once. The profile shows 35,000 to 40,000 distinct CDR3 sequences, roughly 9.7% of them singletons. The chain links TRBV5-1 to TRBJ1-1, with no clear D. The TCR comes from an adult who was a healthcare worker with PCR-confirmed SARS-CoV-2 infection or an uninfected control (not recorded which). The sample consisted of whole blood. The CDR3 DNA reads TGCGCCAGCAGCATGAACATGAACACTGAAGCTTTCTTT. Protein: CASSMNMNTEAFF.